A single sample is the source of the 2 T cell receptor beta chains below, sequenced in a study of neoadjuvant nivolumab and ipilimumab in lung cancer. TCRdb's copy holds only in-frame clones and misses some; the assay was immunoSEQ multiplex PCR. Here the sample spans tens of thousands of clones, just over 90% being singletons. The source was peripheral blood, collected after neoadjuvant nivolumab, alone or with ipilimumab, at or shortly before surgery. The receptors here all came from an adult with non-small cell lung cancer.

The CDR3 reads CASSDGGGSGELFF. The CDR3 bases are TGTGCCAGCAGTGACGGAGGGGGATCCGGGGAGCTGTTTTTT. The chain links TRBV6-4 to TRBJ2-2; D possibly uses TRBD1 or TRBD2 (6 bases each). CDR1 and CDR2 from the germline V gene are MRHNA and SNTAGT. The CDR3 totals 14 residues. V was shortened by 2 bases and J by 6 bases, with 10 bases between the two germline ends.

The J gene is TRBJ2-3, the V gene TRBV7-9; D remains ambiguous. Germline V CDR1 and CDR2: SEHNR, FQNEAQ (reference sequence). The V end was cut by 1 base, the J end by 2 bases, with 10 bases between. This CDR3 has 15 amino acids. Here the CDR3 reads CASSLVSFYTDTQYF. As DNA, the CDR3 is TGTGCCAGCAGCTTAGTCTCCTTTTACACAGATACGCAGTATTTT.